These 4 T cell receptor beta chains originate from one sample sequenced in a study of T cell repertoires in cytomegalovirus infection. TCRdb reprocessed the reads with MiXCR, giving one entry per CDR3 protein. The table shows 400,000 to 550,000 distinct CDR3 sequences, with 11% occurring only once. The specimen was PBMCs. These receptors came from a human donor in good health (CMV status not recorded). Some clones in this sample may be carry-over from other donors' samples.

The chain joins TRBV12-3 or TRBV12-4 to TRBJ1-5; 8 nucleotides line up with TRBD1. CDR3 length equals 17 residues. V trimming: 4 bases; J trimming: 0 bases; junction bases outside the gene matches: 8. CDR3 DNA sequence: TGTGCCAGCAGTTGGGCAGGGGGCAGCCCTAGCAATCAGCCCCAGCATTTT. Translating gives CASSWAGGSPSNQPQHF.

In DNA, the CDR3 is TGTGCCAGTAGTATAGATAGCGGGACAGGGGGTCAAAATGAGCAGTTCTTC. Amino acid sequence: CASSIDSGTGGQNEQFF. The V gene is TRBV19, the J gene TRBJ2-1; 11 bases map to TRBD1. With 0 bases clipped from V and 7 bases from J, the junction kept 8 bases outside the gene matches. CDR1 and CDR2 from the germline V gene are LNHDA and SQIVND (reference sequence). CDR3 length: 17 amino acids. The whole variable domain, filled in from reference TRBV19 and TRBJ2-1, reads DGGITQSPKYLFRKEGQNVTLSCEQNLNHDAMYWYRQDPGQGLRLIYYSQIVNDFQKGDIAEGYSVSREKKESFPLTVTSAQKNPTAFYLCASSIDSGTGGQNEQFFGPGTRLTVL.

This clonotype was recorded many times. The gene calls are TRBV5-1 and TRBJ2-1, with D hard to call. The CDR3 is 13 amino acids. Trimming removed 2 bases from V and 5 bases from J, with 8 bases in between. The germline gives CDR1 SGHRS, CDR2 YFSETQ. The CDR3 sequence: CASSFGKDNEQFF. The CDR3 nucleotides are TGCGCCAGCAGCTTCGGCAAAGACAATGAGCAGTTCTTC. Combining the CDR3 with reference TRBV5-1 and TRBJ2-1 gives the whole variable domain KAGVTQTPRYLIKTRGQQVTLSCSPISGHRSVSWYQQTPGQGLQFLFEYFSETQRNKGNFPGRFSGRQFSNSRSEMNVSTLELGDSALYLCASSFGKDNEQFFGPGTRLTVL.

A few counts support this clonotype. CDR3 DNA sequence: TGTGCCTGGACCGTTAGCGGGAGTAAGTTCGATACGCAGTATTTT. Its protein product is CAWTVSGSKFDTQYF. The chain is built from TRBV30 and TRBJ2-3; 9 nucleotides align to TRBD2. Germline CDR1 GTSNPN, CDR2 SVGIG (reference sequence). The CDR3 spans 15 residues. Trimming took 4 bases from V and 6 from J; bases not matched to a gene: 11. The full variable domain, rest sourced from reference TRBV30 and TRBJ2-3, is SQTIHQWPATLVQPVGSPLSLECTVEGTSNPNLYWYRQAAGRGLQLLFYSVGIGQISSEVPQNLSASRPQDRQFILSSKKLLLSDSGFYLCAWTVSGSKFDTQYFGPGTRLTVL.